This TCR beta chain appears in the sequencing data of a study of neurological immune-mediated disorders. This clonotype was detected ten times or more. What it binds is unknown. 5'RACE employing 10-nucleotide random UMIs yielded the cDNA. MiXCR, applied by TCRdb to the 5' RACE reads, yields one record per CDR3 protein. The sample includes about 79,000 distinct CDR3 sequences, 13% to 15% of them seen just once. Whole-study results and caveats: Among expanded clones, no CDR3 amino acid sequences were shared across subjects, a pattern suggesting private repertoires in all groups.

It was blood bank volunteers in Maryland, USA who made up the healthy controls. Unsorted libraries were prepared from 2 million PBMCs held at -80 C. The source of this sequence is a woman aged 45-60 years in good health. Sequences were obtained from PBMCs.

As DNA, the CDR3 is TGCGCCAGCAGCTCGGGCACAGGGTCCCCATTTAGCTACACCTTC. Protein: CASSSGTGSPFSYTF. This sequence joins TRBV5-1 and TRBJ1-2; tentative D call: TRBD1 (6 bases). Germline V lookup: CDR1 SGHRS, CDR2 YFSETQ. V was cut by 3 bases and J by 9 bases, with 21 bases left in between. The CDR3 runs to 15 residues.